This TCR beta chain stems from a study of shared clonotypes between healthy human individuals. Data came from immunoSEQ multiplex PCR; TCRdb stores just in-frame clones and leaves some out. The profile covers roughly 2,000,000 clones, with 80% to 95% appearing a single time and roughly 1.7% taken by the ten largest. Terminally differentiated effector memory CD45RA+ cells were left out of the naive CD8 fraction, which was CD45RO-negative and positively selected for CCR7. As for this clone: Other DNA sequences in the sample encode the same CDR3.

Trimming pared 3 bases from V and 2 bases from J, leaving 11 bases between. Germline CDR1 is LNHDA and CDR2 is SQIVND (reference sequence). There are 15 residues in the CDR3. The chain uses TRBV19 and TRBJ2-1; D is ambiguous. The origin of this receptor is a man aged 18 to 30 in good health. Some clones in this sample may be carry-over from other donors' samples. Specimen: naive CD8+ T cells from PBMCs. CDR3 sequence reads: CASSMVAGPYNEQFF. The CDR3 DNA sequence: TGTGCCAGTAGTATGGTGGCAGGTCCCTACAATGAGCAGTTCTTC.